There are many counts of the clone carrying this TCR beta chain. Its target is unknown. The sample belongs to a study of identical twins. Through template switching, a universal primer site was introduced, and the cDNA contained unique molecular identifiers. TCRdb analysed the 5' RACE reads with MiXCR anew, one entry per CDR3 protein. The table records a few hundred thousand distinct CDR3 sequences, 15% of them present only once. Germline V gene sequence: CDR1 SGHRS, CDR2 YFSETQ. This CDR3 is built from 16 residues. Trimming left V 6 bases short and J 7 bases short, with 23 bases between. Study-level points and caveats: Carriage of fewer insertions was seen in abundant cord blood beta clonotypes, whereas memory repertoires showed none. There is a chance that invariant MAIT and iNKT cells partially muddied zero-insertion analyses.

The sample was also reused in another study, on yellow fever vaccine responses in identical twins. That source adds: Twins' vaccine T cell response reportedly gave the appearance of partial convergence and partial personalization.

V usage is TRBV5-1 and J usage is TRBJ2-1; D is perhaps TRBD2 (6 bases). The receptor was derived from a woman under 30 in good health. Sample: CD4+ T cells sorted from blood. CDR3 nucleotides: TGCGCCAGCATCCCAGGCGGGGTAAAAGGTGGGAATGAGCAGTTCTTC. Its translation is CASIPGGVKGGNEQFF.